These T cell receptor beta chains were read from a single sample in a study of blood T cell repertoires in COVID-19. The method was immunoSEQ multiplex PCR; TCRdb's version includes in-frame clones alone and lacks a portion of them. The profile shows roughly 140,000 clones, around 84% of them singletons. Input material: PBMCs or T cells enriched from blood (not recorded which). The receptors stem from a man aged 45-65 years who had recovered from COVID-19. Each CDR3 is given without its conserved first and last residue.

TRBV11-2	TRBJ2-1	ASSLEPRRYWV
TRBV27	TRBJ2-5	ASSPLSSGETQY
TRBV4-1	TRBJ1-6	ASSQVRGSLH
TRBV5-1	TRBJ1-1	ASSARGYVEAF
TRBV27	TRBJ1-5	ASSLLPDFPQH
TRBV2	TRBJ1-5	ASRGEASQPQH
TRBV7-6	TRBJ2-7	ASSLRGPHEQY
TRBV7-2	TRBJ1-1	ASSNRANTEAF
TRBV5-5	TRBJ2-1	ASSTGLAGGPSNEQF
TRBV5-6	TRBJ2-7	ASSTGQGAGEEQY
TRBV7-2	TRBJ2-2	ASSLGGANTGELF
TRBV4-2	TRBJ2-3	ASSQAGEAGTDTQY
TRBV4-1	TRBJ2-1	ASSQSTGIAYNEQF
TRBV14	TRBJ1-6	ASSSRGTGHVSPLH
TRBV4-2	TRBJ1-1	ASSQESGSMNTEAF
TRBV27	TRBJ1-2	ASSLEGGSGDGYT
TRBV6-5	TRBJ2-7	ASSYIAGGSYEQY
TRBV2	TRBJ1-6	ASSAEQVNSPLH
TRBV27	TRBJ1-2	ASSPGTGAAYGYT
TRBV19	TRBJ1-1	ASSIGRDTEAF
TRBV10-3	TRBJ1-1	AISEDSTMNTEAF
TRBV7-3	TRBJ2-3	ASTESGGTSDTQY
TRBV7-2	TRBJ2-7	ASSRRTSGGAVYEQY
TRBV4-1	TRBJ1-6	ASSLSPGTGGWAPLH
TRBV6-6	TRBJ1-5	ASSYDFDQPQH
TRBV5-1	TRBJ1-2	ASSWGAGALPGYT
TRBV5-1	TRBJ2-1	ASSLIPSAEGWF
TRBV14	TRBJ2-5	ASSQEGLADQETQY
TRBV28	TRBJ1-4	ASSITTGLGEKLF
TRBV30	TRBJ1-1	AWTPGQGNTEAF
TRBV7-2	TRBJ1-3	ASSLAGSRSYSGNTIY